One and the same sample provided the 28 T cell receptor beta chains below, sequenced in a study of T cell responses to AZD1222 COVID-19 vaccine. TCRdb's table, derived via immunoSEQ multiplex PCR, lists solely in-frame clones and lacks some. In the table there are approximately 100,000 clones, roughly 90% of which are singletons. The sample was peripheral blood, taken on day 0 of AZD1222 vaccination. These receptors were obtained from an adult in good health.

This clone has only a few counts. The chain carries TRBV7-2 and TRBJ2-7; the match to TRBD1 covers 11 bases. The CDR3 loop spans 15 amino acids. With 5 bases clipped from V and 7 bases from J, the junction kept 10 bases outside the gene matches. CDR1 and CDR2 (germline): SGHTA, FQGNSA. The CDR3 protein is CASSRGTGGAGEQYF. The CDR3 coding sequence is TGTGCCAGCAGCCGCGGGACAGGGGGTGCGGGGGAGCAGTACTTC.

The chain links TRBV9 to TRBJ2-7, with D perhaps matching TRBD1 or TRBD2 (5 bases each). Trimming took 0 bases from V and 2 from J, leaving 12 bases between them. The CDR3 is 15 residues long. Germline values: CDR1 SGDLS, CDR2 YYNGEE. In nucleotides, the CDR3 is TGTGCCAGCAGCGTAGGGGCAGGGACCACCTACGAGCAGTACTTC. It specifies CASSVGAGTTYEQYF.

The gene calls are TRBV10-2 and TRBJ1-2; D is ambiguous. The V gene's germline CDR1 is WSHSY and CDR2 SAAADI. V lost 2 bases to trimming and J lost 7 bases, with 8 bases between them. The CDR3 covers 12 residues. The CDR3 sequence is CASSEGYAGYTF. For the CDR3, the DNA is TGCGCCAGCAGTGAGGGTTACGCTGGCTACACCTTC.

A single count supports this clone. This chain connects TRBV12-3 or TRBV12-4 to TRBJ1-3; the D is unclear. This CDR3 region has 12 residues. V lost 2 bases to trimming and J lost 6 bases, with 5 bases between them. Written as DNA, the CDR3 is TGTGCCAGCAGTTTAAGCGCAAACACCATATATTTT. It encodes CASSLSANTIYF.

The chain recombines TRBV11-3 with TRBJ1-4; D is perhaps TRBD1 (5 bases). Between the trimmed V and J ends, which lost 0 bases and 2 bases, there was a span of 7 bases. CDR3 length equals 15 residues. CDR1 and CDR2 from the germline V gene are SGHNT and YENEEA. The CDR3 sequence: CASSLDGGTNEKLFF. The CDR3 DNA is TGTGCCAGCAGCTTAGACGGGGGGACTAATGAAAAACTGTTTTTT.

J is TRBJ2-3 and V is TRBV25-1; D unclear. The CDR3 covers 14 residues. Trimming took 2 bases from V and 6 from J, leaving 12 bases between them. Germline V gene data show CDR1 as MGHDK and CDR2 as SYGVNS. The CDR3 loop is CASSETSLLDTQYF. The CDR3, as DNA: TGTGCCAGCAGTGAAACCTCCCTGTTGGATACGCAGTATTTT.

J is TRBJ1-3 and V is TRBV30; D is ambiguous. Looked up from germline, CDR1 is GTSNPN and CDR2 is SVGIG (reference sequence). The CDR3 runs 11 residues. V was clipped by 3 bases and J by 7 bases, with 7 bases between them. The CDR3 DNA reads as TGTGCCTGGAGCAATGGGAACACCATATATTTT. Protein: CAWSNGNTIYF.

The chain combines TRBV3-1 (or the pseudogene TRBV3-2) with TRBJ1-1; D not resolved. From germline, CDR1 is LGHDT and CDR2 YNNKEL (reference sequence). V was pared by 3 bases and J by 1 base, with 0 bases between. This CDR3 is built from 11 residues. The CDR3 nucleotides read TGTGCCAGCAGCCAGAACACTGAAGCTTTCTTT. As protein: CASSQNTEAFF.

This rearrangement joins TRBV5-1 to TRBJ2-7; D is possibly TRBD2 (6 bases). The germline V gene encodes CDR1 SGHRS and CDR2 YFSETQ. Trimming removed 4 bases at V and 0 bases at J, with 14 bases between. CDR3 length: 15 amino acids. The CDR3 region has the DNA TGCGCCAGCAGCCCATTTAGCGGAACCTCCTACGAGCAGTACTTC. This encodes CASSPFSGTSYEQYF.

DNA of the CDR3: TGTGCCAGCAGCCGGACAAGGGGAAACATTCAGTACTTC. This gives the protein CASSRTRGNIQYF. This chain joins TRBV5-6 and TRBJ2-4, with D maybe TRBD1 (5 bases). Germline V gives CDR1 SGHDT, CDR2 YYEEEE. With 4 bases removed from V and 6 bases from J, the gap between germline ends came to 11 bases. The CDR3 consists of 13 residues.

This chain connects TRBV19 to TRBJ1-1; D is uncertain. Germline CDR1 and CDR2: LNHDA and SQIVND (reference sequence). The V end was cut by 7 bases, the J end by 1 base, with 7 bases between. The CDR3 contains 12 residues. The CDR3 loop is CASKGRNTEAFF. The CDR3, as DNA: TGTGCCAGTAAAGGGAGGAACACTGAAGCTTTCTTT.

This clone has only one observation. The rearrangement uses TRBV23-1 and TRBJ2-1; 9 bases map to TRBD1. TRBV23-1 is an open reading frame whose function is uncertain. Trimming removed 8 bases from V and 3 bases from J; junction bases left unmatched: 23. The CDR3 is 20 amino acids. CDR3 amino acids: CASLEDRGYGGGPYYNEQFF. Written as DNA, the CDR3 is TGCGCCAGCCTAGAGGACAGGGGATACGGGGGAGGGCCTTACTACAATGAGCAGTTCTTC.

Written as DNA, the CDR3 is TGTGCCAGCAGTGACGGGACAGGGGCTAATCTCAATCAGCCCCAGCATTTT. This translates into CASSDGTGANLNQPQHF. V usage is TRBV2 and J usage is TRBJ1-5; 10 nucleotides align to TRBD1. J lost 3 bases, V lost 3 bases, and 8 bases had no gene match. CDR1 is SNHLY, CDR2 FYNNEI, per germline. The CDR3 length is 17 residues.

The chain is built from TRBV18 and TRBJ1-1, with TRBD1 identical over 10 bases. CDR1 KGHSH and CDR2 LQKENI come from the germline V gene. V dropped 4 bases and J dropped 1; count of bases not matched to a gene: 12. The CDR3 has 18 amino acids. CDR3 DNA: TGTGCCAGCTCACTTCAAACCGGGACAGGGGCGTCGAACACTGAAGCTTTCTTT. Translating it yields CASSLQTGTGASNTEAFF.

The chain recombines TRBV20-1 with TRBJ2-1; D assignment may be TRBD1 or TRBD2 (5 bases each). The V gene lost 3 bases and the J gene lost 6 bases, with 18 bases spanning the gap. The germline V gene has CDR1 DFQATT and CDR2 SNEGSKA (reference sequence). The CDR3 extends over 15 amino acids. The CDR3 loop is CSASPWGTVGNEQFF. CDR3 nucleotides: TGCAGTGCTAGTCCCTGGGGGACCGTGGGCAATGAGCAGTTCTTC.

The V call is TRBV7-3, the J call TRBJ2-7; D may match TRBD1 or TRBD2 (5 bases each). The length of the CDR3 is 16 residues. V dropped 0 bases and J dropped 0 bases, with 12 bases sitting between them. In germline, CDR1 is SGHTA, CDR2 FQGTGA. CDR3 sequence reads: CASSLTGGVSSYEQYF. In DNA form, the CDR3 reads TGTGCCAGCAGCTTAACTGGGGGTGTCAGCTCCTACGAGCAGTACTTC.

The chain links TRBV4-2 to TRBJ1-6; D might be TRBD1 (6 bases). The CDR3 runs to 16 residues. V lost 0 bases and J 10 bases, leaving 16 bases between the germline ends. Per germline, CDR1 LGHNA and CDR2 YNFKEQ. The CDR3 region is CASSQESGAFDSPLHF. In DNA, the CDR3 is TGTGCCAGCAGCCAAGAATCAGGGGCCTTTGACTCACCCCTCCACTTT.

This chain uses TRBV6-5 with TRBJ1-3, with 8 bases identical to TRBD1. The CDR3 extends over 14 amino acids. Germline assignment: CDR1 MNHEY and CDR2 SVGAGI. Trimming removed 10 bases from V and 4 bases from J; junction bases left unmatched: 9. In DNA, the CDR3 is TGTGCCACTGCAGGGGGCTTGGGAGGAAACACCATATATTTT. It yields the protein CATAGGLGGNTIYF.

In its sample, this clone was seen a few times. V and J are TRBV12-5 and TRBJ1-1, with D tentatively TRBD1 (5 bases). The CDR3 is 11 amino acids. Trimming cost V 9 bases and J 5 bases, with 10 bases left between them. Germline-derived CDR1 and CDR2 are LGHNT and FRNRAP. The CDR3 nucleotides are TGTGCTAGCGGGGGAGATACTGAAGCTTTCTTT. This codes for CASGGDTEAFF.

The CDR3 here is CASSPGQASSYEQYF. The CDR3 bases are TGTGCCAGCAGCCCCGGACAGGCGAGCTCCTACGAGCAGTACTTC. The genes are TRBV11-1 and TRBJ2-7; 7 bases agree with TRBD1. V was clipped by 5 bases and J by 0 bases; unmatched bases: 7. Germline CDR1 reads SGHAT; CDR2 reads FQDESV (reference sequence). The CDR3 spans 15 residues. Combining the CDR3 with reference TRBV11-1 and TRBJ2-7 gives the whole variable domain EAEVAQSPRYKITEKSQAVAFWCDPISGHATLYWYRQILGQGPELLVQFQDESVVDDSQLPKDRFSAERLKGVDSTLKIQPAELGDSAMYLCASSPGQASSYEQYFGPGTRLTVT.

CDR3 coding DNA: TGCGCCAGCAGAGGGGGAGGGCAGGCAGATACGCAGTATTTT. Its translation is CASRGGGQADTQYF. J is TRBJ2-3 and V is TRBV5-1, with D possibly matching TRBD2 (7 bases). V was clipped by 5 bases and J by 4 bases, with 14 bases between them. The germline CDR1 and CDR2 sequences are SGHRS and YFSETQ. The CDR3 loop spans 14 amino acids.

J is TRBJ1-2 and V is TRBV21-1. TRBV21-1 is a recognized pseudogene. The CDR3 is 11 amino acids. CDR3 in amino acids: CASSKEGTYTF. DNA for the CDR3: TGTGCCAGCAGCAAAGAAGGGACCTACACCTTC.

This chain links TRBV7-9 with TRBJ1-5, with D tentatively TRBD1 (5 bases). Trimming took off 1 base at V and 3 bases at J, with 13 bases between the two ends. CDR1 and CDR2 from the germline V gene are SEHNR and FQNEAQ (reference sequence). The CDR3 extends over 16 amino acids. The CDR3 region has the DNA TGTGCCAGCAGCTTAGGTTTGGGGGGTGCCAATCAGCCCCAGCATTTT. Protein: CASSLGLGGANQPQHF.

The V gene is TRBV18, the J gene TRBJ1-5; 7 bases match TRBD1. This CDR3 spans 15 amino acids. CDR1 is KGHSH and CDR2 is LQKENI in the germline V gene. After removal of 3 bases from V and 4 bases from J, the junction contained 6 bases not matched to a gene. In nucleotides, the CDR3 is TGTGCCAGCTCACCGTCGACAGGGAGAAATCAGCCCCAGCATTTT. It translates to CASSPSTGRNQPQHF.

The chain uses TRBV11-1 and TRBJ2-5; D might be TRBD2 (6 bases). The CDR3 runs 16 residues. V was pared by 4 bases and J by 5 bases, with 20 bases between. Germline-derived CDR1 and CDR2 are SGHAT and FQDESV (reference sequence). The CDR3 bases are TGTGCCAGCAGCTCCGATCCGGGACTGGCTGGCGAGACCCAGTACTTC. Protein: CASSSDPGLAGETQYF.

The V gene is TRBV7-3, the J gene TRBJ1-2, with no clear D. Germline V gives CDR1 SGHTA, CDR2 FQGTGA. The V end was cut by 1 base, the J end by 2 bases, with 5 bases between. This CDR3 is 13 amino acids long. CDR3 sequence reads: CASSLSPNYGYTF. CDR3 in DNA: TGTGCCAGCAGCTTAAGCCCAAACTATGGCTACACCTTC.

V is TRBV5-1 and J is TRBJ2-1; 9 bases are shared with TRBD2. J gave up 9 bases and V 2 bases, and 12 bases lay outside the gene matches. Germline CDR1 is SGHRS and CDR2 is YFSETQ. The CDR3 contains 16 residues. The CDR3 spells CASSFGGLAGSSEQFF. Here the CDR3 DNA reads TGCGCCAGCAGCTTTGGTGGCCTAGCGGGATCCAGTGAGCAGTTCTTC.

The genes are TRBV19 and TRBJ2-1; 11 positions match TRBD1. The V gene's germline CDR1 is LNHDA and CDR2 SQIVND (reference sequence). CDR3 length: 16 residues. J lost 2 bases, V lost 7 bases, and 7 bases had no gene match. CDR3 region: CASTPPDRGPYNEQFF. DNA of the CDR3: TGTGCCAGTACCCCCCCGGACAGGGGGCCCTACAATGAGCAGTTCTTC. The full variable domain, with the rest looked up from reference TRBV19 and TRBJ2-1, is DGGITQSPKYLFRKEGQNVTLSCEQNLNHDAMYWYRQDPGQGLRLIYYSQIVNDFQKGDIAEGYSVSREKKESFPLTVTSAQKNPTAFYLCASTPPDRGPYNEQFFGPGTRLTVL.